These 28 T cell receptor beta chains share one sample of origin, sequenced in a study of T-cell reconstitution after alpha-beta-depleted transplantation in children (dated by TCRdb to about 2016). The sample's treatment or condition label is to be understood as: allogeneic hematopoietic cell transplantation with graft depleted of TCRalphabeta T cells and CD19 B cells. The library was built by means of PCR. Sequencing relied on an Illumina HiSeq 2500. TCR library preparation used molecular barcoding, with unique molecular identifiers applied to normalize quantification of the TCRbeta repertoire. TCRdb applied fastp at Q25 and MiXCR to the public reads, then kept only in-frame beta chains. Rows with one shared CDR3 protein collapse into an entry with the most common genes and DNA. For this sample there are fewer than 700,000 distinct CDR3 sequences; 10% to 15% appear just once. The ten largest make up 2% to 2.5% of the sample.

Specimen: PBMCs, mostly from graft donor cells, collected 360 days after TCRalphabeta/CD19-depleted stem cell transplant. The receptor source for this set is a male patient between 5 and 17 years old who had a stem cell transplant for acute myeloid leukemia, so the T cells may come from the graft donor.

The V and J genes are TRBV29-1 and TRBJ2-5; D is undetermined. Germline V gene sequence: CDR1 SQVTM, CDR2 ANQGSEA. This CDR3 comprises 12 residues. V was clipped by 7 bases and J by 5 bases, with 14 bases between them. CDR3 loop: CSGSFFPETQYF. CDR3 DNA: TGCAGCGGATCATTCTTCCCGGAGACCCAGTACTTC.

CDR3 DNA: TGTGCCAGCTCTCACGACGGTAGGGACGAGCAGTACTTC. It codes for CASSHDGRDEQYF. The chain carries TRBV27 and TRBJ2-7; D call uncertain. V lost 8 bases and J 5 bases, leaving 16 bases between the germline ends. There are 13 residues in the CDR3. Germline CDR1 MNHEY, CDR2 SMNVEV (reference sequence).

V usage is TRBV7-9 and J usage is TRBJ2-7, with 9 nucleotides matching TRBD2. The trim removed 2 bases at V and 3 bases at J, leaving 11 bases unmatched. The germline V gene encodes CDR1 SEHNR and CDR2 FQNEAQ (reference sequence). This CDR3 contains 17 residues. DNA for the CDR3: TGTGCCAGCAGCTTACGGCCCAGCGGGAGGCTCTTCTACGAGCAGTACTTC. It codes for CASSLRPSGRLFYEQYF.

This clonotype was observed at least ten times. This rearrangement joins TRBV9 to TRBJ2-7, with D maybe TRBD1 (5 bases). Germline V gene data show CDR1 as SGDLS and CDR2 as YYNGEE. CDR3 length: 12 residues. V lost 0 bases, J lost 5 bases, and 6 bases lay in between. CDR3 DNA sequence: TGTGCCAGCAGCGTAGAGGGGAACGAGCAGTACTTC. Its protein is CASSVEGNEQYF.

The CDR3 DNA is TGTGCCAGCAGTTTAAGGGGTTTTGGAGGGGGCCCGAATCAGCCCCAGCATTTT. Encoded protein: CASSLRGFGGGPNQPQHF. The chain recombines TRBV28 with TRBJ1-5; 7 bases align to TRBD1. CDR3 size: 18 residues. Germline CDR1 MDHEN, CDR2 SYDVKM. V dropped 2 bases and J dropped 4; count of bases not matched to a gene: 14.

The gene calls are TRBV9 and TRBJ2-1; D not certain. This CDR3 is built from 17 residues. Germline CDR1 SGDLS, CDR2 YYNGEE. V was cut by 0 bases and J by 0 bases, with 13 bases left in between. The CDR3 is CASSVGGTGSSYNEQFF. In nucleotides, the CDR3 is TGTGCCAGCAGCGTAGGAGGAACGGGCTCCTCCTACAATGAGCAGTTCTTC.

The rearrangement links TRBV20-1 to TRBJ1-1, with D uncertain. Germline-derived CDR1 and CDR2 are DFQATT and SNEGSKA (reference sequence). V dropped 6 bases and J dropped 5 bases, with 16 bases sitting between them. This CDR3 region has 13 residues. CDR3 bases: TGCAGTGCCCCAGAGGAGGGCTGGACTGAAGCTTTCTTT. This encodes CSAPEEGWTEAFF.

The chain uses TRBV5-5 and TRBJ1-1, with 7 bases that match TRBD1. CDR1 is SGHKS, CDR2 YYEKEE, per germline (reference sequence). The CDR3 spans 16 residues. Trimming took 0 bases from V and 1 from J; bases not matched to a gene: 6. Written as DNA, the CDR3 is TGTGCCAGCAGCTTGGCTGGTGGGACAGCGAACACTGAAGCTTTCTTT. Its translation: CASSLAGGTANTEAFF. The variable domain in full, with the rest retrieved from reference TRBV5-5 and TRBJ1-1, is DAGVTQSPTHLIKTRGQQVTLRCSPISGHKSVSWYQQVLGQGPQFIFQYYEKEERGRGNFPDRFSARQFPNYSSELNVNALLLGDSALYLCASSLAGGTANTEAFFGQGTRLTVV.

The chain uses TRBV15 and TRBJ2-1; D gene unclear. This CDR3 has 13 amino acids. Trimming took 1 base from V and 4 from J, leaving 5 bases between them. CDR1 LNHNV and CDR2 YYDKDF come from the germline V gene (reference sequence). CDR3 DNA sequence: TGTGCCACCAGCAGAGCTGGTTACAATGAGCAGTTCTTC. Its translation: CATSRAGYNEQFF.

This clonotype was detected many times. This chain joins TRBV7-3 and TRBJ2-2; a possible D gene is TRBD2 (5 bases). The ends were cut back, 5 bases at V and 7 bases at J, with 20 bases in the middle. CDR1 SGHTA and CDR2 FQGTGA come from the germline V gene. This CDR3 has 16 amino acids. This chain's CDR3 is CASSTYPAEARGELFF. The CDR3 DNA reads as TGTGCCAGCAGCACATATCCAGCGGAAGCTCGCGGGGAGCTGTTTTTT.

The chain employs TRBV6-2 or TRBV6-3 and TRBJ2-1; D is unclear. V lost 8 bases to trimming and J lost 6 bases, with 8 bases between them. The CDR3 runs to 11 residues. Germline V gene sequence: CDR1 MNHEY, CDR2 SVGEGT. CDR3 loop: CASLGFNEQFF. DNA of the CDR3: TGTGCCAGCTTGGGGTTCAATGAGCAGTTCTTC.

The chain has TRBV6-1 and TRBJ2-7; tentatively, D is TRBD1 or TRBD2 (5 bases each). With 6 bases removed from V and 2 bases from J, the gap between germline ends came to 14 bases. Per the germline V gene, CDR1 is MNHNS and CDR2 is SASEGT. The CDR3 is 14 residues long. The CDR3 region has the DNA TGTGCCAGCAGCCTGGGACCCTTAACCTACGAGCAGTACTTC. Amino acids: CASSLGPLTYEQYF.

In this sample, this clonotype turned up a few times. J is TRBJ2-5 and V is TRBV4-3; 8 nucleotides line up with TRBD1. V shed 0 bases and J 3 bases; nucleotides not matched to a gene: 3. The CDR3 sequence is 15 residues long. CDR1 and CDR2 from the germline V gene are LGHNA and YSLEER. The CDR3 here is CASSQDAGGEETQYF. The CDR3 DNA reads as TGCGCCAGCAGCCAAGACGCAGGGGGCGAAGAGACCCAGTACTTC.

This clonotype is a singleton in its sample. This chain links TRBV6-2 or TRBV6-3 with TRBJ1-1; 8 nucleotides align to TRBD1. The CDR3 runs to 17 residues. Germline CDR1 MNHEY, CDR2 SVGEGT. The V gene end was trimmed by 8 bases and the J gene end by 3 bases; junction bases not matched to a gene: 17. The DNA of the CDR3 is TGTGCCAGCGGCCGGCCTCTCGTTCAGGGGGCCCACACTGAAGCTTTCTTT. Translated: CASGRPLVQGAHTEAFF.

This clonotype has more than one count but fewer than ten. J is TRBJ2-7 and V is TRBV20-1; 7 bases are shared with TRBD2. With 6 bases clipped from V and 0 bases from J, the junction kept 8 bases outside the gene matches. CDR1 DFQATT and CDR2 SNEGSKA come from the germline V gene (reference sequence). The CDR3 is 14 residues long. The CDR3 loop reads CSAMSGLVSYEQYF. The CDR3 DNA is TGCAGTGCCATGAGTGGACTAGTCTCCTACGAGCAGTACTTC.

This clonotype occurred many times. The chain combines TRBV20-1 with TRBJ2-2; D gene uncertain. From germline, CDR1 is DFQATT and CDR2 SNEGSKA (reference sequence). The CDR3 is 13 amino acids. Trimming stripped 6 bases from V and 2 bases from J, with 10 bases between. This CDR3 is CSARTVNTGELFF. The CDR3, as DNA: TGCAGTGCGCGGACGGTTAACACCGGGGAGCTGTTTTTT.

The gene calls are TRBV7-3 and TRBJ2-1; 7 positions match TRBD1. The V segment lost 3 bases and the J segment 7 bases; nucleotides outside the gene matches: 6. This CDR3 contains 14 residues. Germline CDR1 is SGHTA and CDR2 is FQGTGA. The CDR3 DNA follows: TGTGCCAGCAGCTTTGGCCCAGGGGGAAATGAGCAGTTCTTC. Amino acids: CASSFGPGGNEQFF.

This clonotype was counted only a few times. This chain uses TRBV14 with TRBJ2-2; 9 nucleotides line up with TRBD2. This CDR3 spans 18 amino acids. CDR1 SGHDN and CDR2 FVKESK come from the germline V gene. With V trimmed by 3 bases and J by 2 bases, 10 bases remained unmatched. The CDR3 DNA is TGTGCCAGCAGCCAGACTAGCGGAGTTCCTTTAAACACCGGGGAGCTGTTTTTT. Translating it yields CASSQTSGVPLNTGELFF.

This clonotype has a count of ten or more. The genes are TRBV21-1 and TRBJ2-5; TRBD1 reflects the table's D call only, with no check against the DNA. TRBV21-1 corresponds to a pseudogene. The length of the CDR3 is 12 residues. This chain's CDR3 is CARRPGEETQYF. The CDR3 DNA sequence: TGTGCTAGGAGGCCAGGGGAAGAGACCCAGTACTTC.

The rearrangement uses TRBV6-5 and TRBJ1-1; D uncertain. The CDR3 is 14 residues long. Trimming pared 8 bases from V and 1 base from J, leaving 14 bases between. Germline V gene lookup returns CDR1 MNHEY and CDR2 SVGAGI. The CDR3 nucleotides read TGTGCCAGCCACTCAATCGCCGGGAACACTGAAGCTTTCTTT. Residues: CASHSIAGNTEAFF.

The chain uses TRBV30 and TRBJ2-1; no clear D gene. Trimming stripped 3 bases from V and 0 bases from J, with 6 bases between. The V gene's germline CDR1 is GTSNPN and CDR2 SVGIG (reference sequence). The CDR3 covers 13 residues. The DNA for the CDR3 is TGTGCCTGGAGGCCAAGCTCCTACAATGAGCAGTTCTTC. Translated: CAWRPSSYNEQFF.

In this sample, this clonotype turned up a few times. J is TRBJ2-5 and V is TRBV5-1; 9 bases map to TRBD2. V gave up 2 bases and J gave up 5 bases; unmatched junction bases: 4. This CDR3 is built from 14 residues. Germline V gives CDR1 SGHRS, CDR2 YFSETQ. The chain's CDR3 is CASSFGLAWETQYF. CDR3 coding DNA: TGCGCCAGCAGCTTCGGACTAGCGTGGGAGACCCAGTACTTC.

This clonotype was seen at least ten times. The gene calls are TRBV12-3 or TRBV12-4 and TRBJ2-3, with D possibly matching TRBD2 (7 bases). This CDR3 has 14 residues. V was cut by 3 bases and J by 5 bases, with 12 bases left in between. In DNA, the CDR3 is TGTGCCAGCAGTTTGGGGGGGGGCGAAGATACGCAGTATTTT. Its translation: CASSLGGGEDTQYF.

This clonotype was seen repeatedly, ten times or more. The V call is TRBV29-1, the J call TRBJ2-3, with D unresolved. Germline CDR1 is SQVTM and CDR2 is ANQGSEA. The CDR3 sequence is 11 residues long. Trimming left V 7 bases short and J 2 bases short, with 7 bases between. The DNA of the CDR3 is TGCAGCGGGGCATCCACAGATACGCAGTATTTT. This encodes CSGASTDTQYF.

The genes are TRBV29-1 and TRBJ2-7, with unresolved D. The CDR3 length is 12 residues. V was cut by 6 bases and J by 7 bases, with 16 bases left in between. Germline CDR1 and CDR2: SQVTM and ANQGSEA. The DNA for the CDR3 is TGCAGCGTCGGTGTCCCCCTATTGGAGCAGTACTTC. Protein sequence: CSVGVPLLEQYF.

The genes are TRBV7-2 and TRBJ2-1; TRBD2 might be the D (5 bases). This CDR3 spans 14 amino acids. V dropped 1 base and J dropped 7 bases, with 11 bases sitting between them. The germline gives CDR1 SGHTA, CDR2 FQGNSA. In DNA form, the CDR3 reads TGTGCCAGCAGCTTAGGGGGAGTAGGGAATGAGCAGTTCTTC. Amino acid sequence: CASSLGGVGNEQFF.

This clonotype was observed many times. CDR3 nucleotide sequence: TGTGCCAGCAGTTACGGGACTAGCGGGAGTCCCGGGGAGCTGTTTTTT. This sequence encodes CASSYGTSGSPGELFF. The rearrangement joins TRBV6-2 or TRBV6-3 to TRBJ2-2; 14 nucleotides line up with TRBD2. Germline CDR1 and CDR2: MNHEY and SVGEGT. V dropped 2 bases and J dropped 6; count of bases not matched to a gene: 2. CDR3 length equals 16 residues.

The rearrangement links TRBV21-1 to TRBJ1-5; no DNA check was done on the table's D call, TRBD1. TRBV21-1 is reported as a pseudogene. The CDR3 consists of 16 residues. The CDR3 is CASSSQGVTGAQPQHF. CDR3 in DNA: TGTGCCAGCAGCAGTCAGGGGGTCACAGGGGCCCAGCCCCAGCATTTT.